This T cell receptor (beta chain) was profiled in a study of OX40 agonist ivuxolimab in advanced cancers. Measured with immunoSEQ multiplex PCR; TCRdb has only the in-frame clones, and not every one. The profile shows roughly 39,000 clones, more than 80% of them singletons. The CDR3 runs 11 residues. Germline CDR1 and CDR2: DFQATT and SNEGSKA (reference sequence). V was cut by 3 bases and J by 8 bases, with 10 bases left in between. This sequence joins TRBV20-1 and TRBJ1-1; D is unresolved. Sample: CD4+ or CD8+ T cells sorted from blood, taken in a trial of the OX40 agonist ivuxolimab. This receptor was identified in an adult with an advanced solid tumor such as melanoma, head and neck, liver or kidney cancer. This chain's CDR3 is CSARGSTEAFF. In DNA, the CDR3 is TGCAGTGCTAGGGGCTCTACAGAAGCTTTCTTT.